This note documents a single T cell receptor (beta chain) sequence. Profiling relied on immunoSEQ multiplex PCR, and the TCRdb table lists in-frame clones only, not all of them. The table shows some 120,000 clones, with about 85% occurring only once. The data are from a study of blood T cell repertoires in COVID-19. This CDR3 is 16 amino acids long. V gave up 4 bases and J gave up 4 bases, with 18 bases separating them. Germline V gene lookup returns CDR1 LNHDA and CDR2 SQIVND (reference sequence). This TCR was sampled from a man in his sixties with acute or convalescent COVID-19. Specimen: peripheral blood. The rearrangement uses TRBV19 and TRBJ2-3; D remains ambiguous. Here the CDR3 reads CASSRRLGSEADTQYF. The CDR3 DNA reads TGTGCCAGTAGTAGACGCCTAGGCTCAGAGGCAGATACGCAGTATTTT.